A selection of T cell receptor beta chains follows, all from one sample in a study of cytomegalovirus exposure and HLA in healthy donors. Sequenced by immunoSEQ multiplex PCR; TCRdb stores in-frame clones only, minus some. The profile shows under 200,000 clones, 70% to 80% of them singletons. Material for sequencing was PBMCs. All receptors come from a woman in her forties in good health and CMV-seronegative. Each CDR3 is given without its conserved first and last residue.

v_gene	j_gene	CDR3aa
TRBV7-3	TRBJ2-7	ASSLIGQGVGEQY
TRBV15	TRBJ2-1	ATSGNSGSHNEQF
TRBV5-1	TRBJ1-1	ASSLVPGGAADAF
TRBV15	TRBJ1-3	ATSRDLGGSGNTIY
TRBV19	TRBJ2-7	ASSIRVEYEQY
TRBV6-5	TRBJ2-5	ATRRGFQETQY
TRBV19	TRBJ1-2	ASRSGANYGYT
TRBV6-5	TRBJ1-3	ASSLRSGNTIY
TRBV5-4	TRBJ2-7	ASSLAPRTGIYEQY
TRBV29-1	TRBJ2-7	SANRGSYEQY
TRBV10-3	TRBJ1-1	AISEVEATDTEAF
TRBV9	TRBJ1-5	ASSVGPGSNQPQH
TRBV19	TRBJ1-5	ASRGQGDNQPQH
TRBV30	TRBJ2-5	AWSALTPGLAQETQY
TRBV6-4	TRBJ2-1	ASSDRAGDYNEQF
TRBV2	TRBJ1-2	ASSEALWSYGYT
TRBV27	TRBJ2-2	ASSFGRVNAGELF
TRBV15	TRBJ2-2	ATSRDRGTANTGELF
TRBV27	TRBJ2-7	ASSPSPTGTDEQY
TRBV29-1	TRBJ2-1	SSRLLPSSYNEQF
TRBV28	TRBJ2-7	ASSPPGLAIEQY
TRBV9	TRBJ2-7	ASSGGGRKDEQY
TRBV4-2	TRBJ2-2	ASSPPTSGVAGELF
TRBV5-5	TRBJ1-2	ASSFGGTAYGYT
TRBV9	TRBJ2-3	ASSPVGRRDTQY
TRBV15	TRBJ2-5	ATSRGLAEETQY
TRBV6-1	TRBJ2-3	ASSEATSGTTDTQY
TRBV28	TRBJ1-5	AAGPLNQPQH
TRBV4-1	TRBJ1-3	ASSQVSTISGNTIY
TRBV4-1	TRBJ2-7	ASSQDWASGRGYEQY
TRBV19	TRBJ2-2	ASSYSGQGKELF
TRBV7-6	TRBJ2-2	ASSIEPPPLANLGELF
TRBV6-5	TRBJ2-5	ASSARTVQETQY
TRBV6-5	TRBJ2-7	ASRAPFTYEQY
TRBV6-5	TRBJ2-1	ASSQTSVRDEQF
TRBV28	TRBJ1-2	ASGPTRDYGYT
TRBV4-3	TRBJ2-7	ASSQGLGYEQY
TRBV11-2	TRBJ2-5	ASSLVRGTRGETQY
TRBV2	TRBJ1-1	ASSQQGVEAF
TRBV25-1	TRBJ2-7	ASSPLQGSGTYEQY
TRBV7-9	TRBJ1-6	ASSFDRIALH
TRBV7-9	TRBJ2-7	ASCPDGKGYEQY
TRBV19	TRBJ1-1	ASSILGENLRDTEAF
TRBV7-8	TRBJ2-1	ASSLGGFGAGGSYNEQF
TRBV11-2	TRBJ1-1	ASSSIGRPGAF